The clone carrying this TCR beta chain was found a few times. Its antigen is undetermined. This entry comes from a study of T cell repertoires in cytomegalovirus infection. Overall study: CMV infection together with matching HLA type was indicated by public TCR beta signatures. Whole-study findings and limits: Summed frequency of public TCR beta families distinguished CMV carriers with the relevant HLA. The ex vivo response showed dominance by HLA-C-restricted CMV-specific TCR beta clonotypes.

A single record per CDR3 protein comes from TCRdb applying MiXCR to the reads. The top ten hold roughly 13% of the sample, which has 510,000 or so distinct CDR3 sequences, about 25% seen once. The receptor comes from a human donor in good health (CMV status not recorded). Some clones in this sample may be carry-over from other donors' samples. Sequenced: PBMCs.

The CDR3 nucleotides read TGTGCCAGCAGCCCCCGGACGTTATATACGCAGTATTTT. Its translation: CASSPRTLYTQYF. This chain links TRBV5-6 with TRBJ2-3, with D unresolved. There are 13 residues in the CDR3. Germline assignment: CDR1 SGHDT and CDR2 YYEEEE. V lost 4 bases to trimming and J lost 7 bases, with 13 bases between them.